This T cell receptor (beta chain) derives from a study of cytomegalovirus exposure and HLA in healthy donors. The donors were in the roughly 120-subject validation cohort; that cohort was separate from the approximately 730-subject first cohort. As to this clone: Its target is unknown.

General study points: TCR beta chains numbering more than 150 were designated cytomegalovirus-associated. Most TCR sequences showed up rarely, but some public TCRs showed up in many donors.

Method: immunoSEQ multiplex PCR; TCRdb's copy keeps in-frame clones and lacks some. The table includes approximately 230,000 clones, about 90% detected once. This clonotype was obtained from a man aged 18 to 29 in good health and CMV-seropositive. Sequenced sample: PBMCs.

Written as DNA, the CDR3 is TGTGCCAGCAGCCGAGGGACCCATAGCAATCAGCCCCAGCATTTT. This codes for CASSRGTHSNQPQHF. The rearrangement uses TRBV6-6 and TRBJ1-5; the D gene is possibly TRBD1 (5 bases). V was trimmed by 6 bases and J by 0 bases, leaving 12 bases between them. Germline assignment: CDR1 MNHNY and CDR2 SVGAGI (reference sequence). The CDR3 has 15 residues.